The 15 T cell receptor beta chains given below trace back to one sample, sequenced in a study of OX40 agonist ivuxolimab in advanced cancers. Receptor amplification or capture employed the immunoSEQ multiplex PCR assay. TCRdb retrieved this table from immuneACCESS and kept in-frame rearrangements only. Not all clones are present; in checked studies, unresolved V genes account for under half, and no reason is known for the remainder. In all, the sample holds 80,000 to 130,000 clones, and 90% of those were seen once. The leading ten clones occupy 0.25% to 0.35% of the sample. Material: CD4+ or CD8+ T cells sorted from blood, obtained in a trial of the OX40 agonist ivuxolimab. These receptor sequences come from an adult with an advanced solid tumor such as melanoma, head and neck, liver or kidney cancer.

The genes are TRBV27 and TRBJ1-1; possibly TRBD1 for D (5 bases). V shed 4 bases and J shed 8 bases, with 17 bases lying between them. The CDR3 is 14 amino acids. Germline lookup yields CDR1 MNHEY and CDR2 SMNVEV (reference sequence). Written as DNA, the CDR3 is TGTGCCAGCAGTTCCCAGAGGGGCTCGCGGGAAGCTTTCTTT. Translated: CASSSQRGSREAFF.

The V call is TRBV4-3, the J call TRBJ2-7, with D uncertain. V lost 0 bases to trimming and J lost 0 bases, with 9 bases between them. This CDR3 is 15 amino acids long. From germline, CDR1 is LGHNA and CDR2 YSLEER. DNA for the CDR3: TGCGCCAGCAGCCAAGAAGCGACCAGCTCCTACGAGCAGTACTTC. As protein: CASSQEATSSYEQYF.

The gene calls are TRBV6-5 and TRBJ1-1; 7 nucleotides line up with TRBD1. V was pared by 6 bases and J by 6 bases, with 7 bases of the junction left unmatched. Germline V gene data show CDR1 as MNHEY and CDR2 as SVGAGI. The CDR3 has 13 residues. The CDR3 DNA follows: TGTGCCAGCAGCCGACAGGGTAGGGCTGAAGCTTTCTTT. This translates into CASSRQGRAEAFF.

The J gene is TRBJ2-3, the V gene TRBV4-2; 7 bases align to TRBD2. CDR3 size: 15 residues. Per germline, CDR1 LGHNA and CDR2 YNFKEQ. V lost 0 bases and J lost 5; bases outside the gene matches: 5. In nucleotides, the CDR3 is TGTGCCAGCAGCCAAGAAGGGCGGGAGATAGATACGCAGTATTTT. Its protein is CASSQEGREIDTQYF.

The chain carries TRBV7-3 and TRBJ2-2; a weak D match, TRBD2 (6 bases). Deletions cut 5 bases from V and 5 bases from J, with 15 bases between. From germline, CDR1 is SGHTA and CDR2 FQGTGA. CDR3 length: 15 amino acids. The CDR3 reads CASSPRVGGTGELFF. The CDR3 DNA is TGTGCCAGCAGCCCACGGGTCGGGGGTACCGGGGAGCTGTTTTTT.

DNA of the CDR3: TGCGCCAGCAGCTTGGGTGGACTATCAAGTGAGCAGTTCTTC. Translating it yields CASSLGGLSSEQFF. This chain uses TRBV5-1 with TRBJ2-1; a weak D match, TRBD2 (6 bases). V was clipped by 0 bases and J by 9 bases, with 13 bases between them. There are 14 residues in the CDR3. Germline V lookup: CDR1 SGHRS, CDR2 YFSETQ.

The V gene is TRBV5-4, the J gene TRBJ2-2; 9 bases are shared with TRBD1. This CDR3 is 15 amino acids long. Germline trimming cut 4 bases from V and 5 bases from J; bases unmatched to any gene: 6. Germline CDR1 SGHNT, CDR2 YYREEE (reference sequence). CDR3 DNA sequence: TGTGCCAGCAGCACCCGGGACAGGGAAACCGGGGAGCTGTTTTTT. This codes for CASSTRDRETGELFF.

The CDR3 DNA reads as TGTGCCAGCAGTTTCTGGGCCGAGGGTTCACCCCTCCACTTT. Translating it yields CASSFWAEGSPLHF. The chain uses TRBV28 and TRBJ1-6; D remains unclear. Between the trimmed V and J ends, which lost 3 bases and 9 bases, there was a span of 12 bases. The CDR3 length is 14 residues. Germline CDR1 MDHEN, CDR2 SYDVKM.

This CDR3 is CASSLDRVREQFF. DNA for the CDR3: TGTGCCAGCAGCTTAGACAGGGTCCGGGAGCAGTTCTTC. The chain combines TRBV11-2 with TRBJ2-1, with D possibly being TRBD1 (5 bases). V lost 0 bases to trimming and J lost 10 bases, with 10 bases between them. CDR1 SGHAT and CDR2 FQNNGV come from the germline V gene. The CDR3 length is 13 residues.

The CDR3 sequence: CASQTGLAGEDTQYF. The CDR3 DNA follows: TGCGCCAGCCAAACGGGACTAGCGGGAGAAGATACGCAGTATTTT. This chain joins TRBV5-1 and TRBJ2-3; 14 bases are shared with TRBD2. Germline CDR1 SGHRS, CDR2 YFSETQ. The CDR3 loop spans 15 amino acids. The V and J ends lost 7 bases and 5 bases, in that order; junction bases with no gene match: 6.

The rearrangement links TRBV7-9 to TRBJ1-3; the D is unclear. Trimming pared 1 base from V and 0 bases from J, leaving 7 bases between. In germline, CDR1 is SEHNR, CDR2 FQNEAQ (reference sequence). This CDR3 is built from 15 residues. Here the CDR3 DNA reads TGTGCCAGCAGCTTAGGGGGAAGCTCTGGAAACACCATATATTTT. Translating gives CASSLGGSSGNTIYF.

V gene TRBV7-9 combines with J gene TRBJ2-1; 10 nucleotides align to TRBD1. This CDR3 comprises 16 residues. The J segment lost 6 bases and the V segment lost 1 base, leaving 6 bases of the junction unmatched. Germline CDR1 SEHNR, CDR2 FQNEAQ (reference sequence). The CDR3 DNA sequence: TGTGCCAGCAGCTTAGTCTCCGGGACAGGGGTCAATGAGCAGTTCTTC. Translation: CASSLVSGTGVNEQFF.

This chain joins TRBV18 and TRBJ1-1; unclear D gene. V lost 5 bases and J 3 bases, leaving 16 bases between the germline ends. Per the germline V gene, CDR1 is KGHSH and CDR2 is LQKENI. This CDR3 comprises 15 residues. Here the CDR3 reads CASSSLRGRDTEAFF. CDR3 nucleotides: TGTGCCAGCTCAAGCCTACGGGGAAGGGACACTGAAGCTTTCTTT.

The rearrangement uses TRBV4-3 and TRBJ2-7, with D perhaps TRBD1 (6 bases). Per the germline V gene, CDR1 is LGHNA and CDR2 is YSLEER. The CDR3 contains 13 residues. V lost 5 bases, J lost 6 bases, and 14 bases lay in between. The CDR3 loop reads CASSEQTGFEQYF. For the CDR3, the DNA is TGCGCCAGCAGCGAACAAACAGGGTTCGAGCAGTACTTC.

V is TRBV14 and J is TRBJ2-1; D could derive from TRBD1 or TRBD2 (6 bases each). CDR1 SGHDN and CDR2 FVKESK come from the germline V gene. Trimming took off 0 bases at V and 2 bases at J, with 11 bases between the two ends. This CDR3 comprises 16 residues. CDR3 coding DNA: TGTGCCAGCAGCCAAGAATTAAGGGGGGCCTACAATGAGCAGTTCTTC. Protein product: CASSQELRGAYNEQFF. Drawing the rest from reference TRBV14 and TRBJ2-1, the complete variable domain is EAGVTQFPSHSVIEKGQTVTLRCDPISGHDNLYWYRRVMGKEIKFLLHFVKESKQDESGMPNNRFLAERTGGTYSTLKVQPAELEDSGVYFCASSQELRGAYNEQFFGPGTRLTVL.